This T cell receptor beta chain was profiled in a study of blood T cell repertoires in COVID-19. Background on the study: The study drew acute and convalescent COVID-19 samples from the United States, Italy and Spain. From T cells, B-cell-depleted T cells, or PBMCs came the material, which was cDNA or gDNA.

Measured with immunoSEQ multiplex PCR; TCRdb has only the in-frame clones, and not every one. The sample lists around 59,000 clones; 80% to 90% were seen once. Unmatched junction bases numbered 10, after V lost 0 bases and J lost 4 bases. Germline loops: CDR1 SGHRS, CDR2 YFSETQ. The CDR3 length is 18 residues. Sequenced sample: peripheral blood. The source of this sequence is a man in his 60s with acute or convalescent COVID-19. The chain has TRBV5-1 and TRBJ2-5; 12 nucleotides line up with TRBD2. Here the CDR3 reads CASSLGLAGAPGGETQYF. The CDR3 DNA follows: TGCGCCAGCAGCTTGGGACTAGCGGGAGCTCCTGGGGGAGAGACCCAGTACTTC. Full variable domain (rest looked up from reference TRBV5-1 and TRBJ2-5): KAGVTQTPRYLIKTRGQQVTLSCSPISGHRSVSWYQQTPGQGLQFLFEYFSETQRNKGNFPGRFSGRQFSNSRSEMNVSTLELGDSALYLCASSLGLAGAPGGETQYFGPGTRLLVL.